A selection of T cell receptor beta chains follows, all from one sample in a study of T cells in Graves' hyperthyroidism and ophthalmopathy. Via MiXCR, TCRdb re-called the multiplex PCR reads, giving one row per CDR3 protein. The table has about 400,000 distinct CDR3 sequences, more than 15% seen once; the top ten hold just under 8%. Sequenced material: blood. The receptor source for this set is a young woman with Graves' hyperthyroidism. The CDR3 runs from the conserved cysteine through the conserved F or W. Each record gives: J gene, clone size, D gene, V gene, CDR3 DNA, CDR3 protein. A D gene is named only where the DNA matches it firmly. Part of the rows lack a size; the others show once, few, many or a class for expanded clones.

TRBJ2-3,many,TRBD2,TRBV5-1,TGCGCCAGCAGCGTCACGTTGACTAGCGGGAGTGCAGATACGCAGTATTTT,CASSVTLTSGSADTQYF
TRBJ2-7,many,TRBD1,TRBV30,TGTGCCTGGAGTGCAGGGACAGGGATGCAGTACTTC,CAWSAGTGMQYF
TRBJ1-2,many,.,TRBV6-5,TGTGCCAGCAGTTACCGGGTCCCAGCGACTAACTATGGCTACACCTTC,CASSYRVPATNYGYTF
TRBJ1-1,.,.,TRBV12-3/TRBV12-4,TGTGCCAGCAAAATCGGGGGCACTGAAGCTTTCTTT,CASKIGGTEAFF
TRBJ2-7,many,TRBD2,TRBV27,TGTGCCAGCAGTCTGAGGGGACTAGTTGGCGAGCAGTACTTC,CASSLRGLVGEQYF
TRBJ1-6,many,.,TRBV28,TGTGCCAGCAGCCGCGGACTGATCTATAATTCACCCCTCCACTTT,CASSRGLIYNSPLHF
TRBJ1-2,many,.,TRBV6-1,TGTGCCAGCAGTTATTTAGTAAGGGGAGGTTACTATGGCTACACCTTC,CASSYLVRGGYYGYTF
TRBJ2-7,many,.,TRBV20-1,TGCAGTGCCCAGAGCCGGGGCAGGGCCTACGAGCAGTACTTC,CSAQSRGRAYEQYF
TRBJ1-5,.,.,TRBV7-2,TGTGCCAGCAGTGAAGGGGACACGAGCAATCAGCCCCAGCATTTT,CASSEGDTSNQPQHF
TRBJ2-3,many,TRBD2,TRBV7-2,TGTGCCAGCAGCCCGGGCCCGGTGGGTGAGCTAGCGGGCACAGATACGCAGTATTTT,CASSPGPVGELAGTDTQYF
TRBJ1-1,.,.,TRBV5-6,TGTGCCAGCAGCTTCTCTTCCGGGAGGACTGAAGCTTTCTTT,CASSFSSGRTEAFF
TRBJ1-4,few,.,TRBV5-1,TGCGCCAGCAGCTTTGGAGGGGCTTCTGAAAAACTGTTTTTT,CASSFGGASEKLFF
TRBJ2-7,once,TRBD1,TRBV9,TGTGCCAGCAGCGGACGCGGGACAGGGGCCTACGAGCAGTACTTC,CASSGRGTGAYEQYF
TRBJ1-3,.,.,TRBV25-1,TGTGCCAGCAGTGAAGTGAACTCTGGAAACACCATATATTTT,CASSEVNSGNTIYF
TRBJ2-1,many,TRBD1,TRBV6-1,TGTGCCAGCAGATGGGACAGGATTGAGCAGTTCTTC,CASRWDRIEQFF
TRBJ1-2,many,.,TRBV2,TGTGCCAGCAGTGAAGAGGCGTCCTATGGCTACACCTTC,CASSEEASYGYTF
TRBJ1-1,.,.,TRBV6-1,TGTGCCAGCAGTGAAGCGCCAGGGGCGCGGACTGAAGCTTTCTTT,CASSEAPGARTEAFF
TRBJ2-3,many,.,TRBV2,TGTGCCAGCGCAATGGACCGGAGAGGGGGTACAGATACGCAGTATTTT,CASAMDRRGGTDTQYF
TRBJ2-3,many,TRBD1,TRBV20-1,TGCAGTGCGCTAACAGGGGAAGGGACAGATACGCAGTATTTT,CSALTGEGTDTQYF
TRBJ1-2,.,.,TRBV5-6,TGTGCCAGCAGCTTCGGGACTTATGGCTACACCTTC,CASSFGTYGYTF
TRBJ1-2,.,.,TRBV19,TGTGCCAGTAAAGTGCAGGGCCCCTACTATGGCTACACCTTC,CASKVQGPYYGYTF
TRBJ1-2,many,TRBD1,TRBV9,TGTGCCAGCAGCGTAGACAGGGGGTCCTATGGCTACACCTTC,CASSVDRGSYGYTF
TRBJ1-2,many,.,TRBV30,TGTGCCTGGAGACCGGGACAAAGCTATGGCTACACCTTC,CAWRPGQSYGYTF
TRBJ1-2,few,TRBD1,TRBV29-1,TGCAGCGTAGGACAGGGGAGGAACTATGGCTACACCTTC,CSVGQGRNYGYTF
TRBJ2-2,many,TRBD2,TRBV27,TGTGCCAGCAGAATGACTAGCGGGGGGCTCACCGGGGAGCTGTTTTTT,CASRMTSGGLTGELFF
TRBJ2-5,.,.,TRBV11-2,TGTGCCAGCAGCCCCCTTTGGGGGGGGGCGAGTGAGACCCAGTACTTC,CASSPLWGGASETQYF
TRBJ2-7,.,TRBD1,TRBV11-1,TGTGCCAGCCTAAACCGCCCGACAGGGGATTACGAGCAGTACTTC,CASLNRPTGDYEQYF
TRBJ1-2,many,.,TRBV19,TGTGCCAGTTCGATTACAGTTCACCATGGCTACACCTTC,CASSITVHHGYTF
TRBJ2-7,many,.,TRBV6-5,TGTGCCAGCAGTTACTCGCCGACAGGACTCTCCTACGAGCAGTACTTC,CASSYSPTGLSYEQYF
TRBJ2-5,few,TRBD2,TRBV6-2/TRBV6-3,TGTGCCAGTGCGACTAGCGGGGGGCGACGAGAGACCCAGTACTTC,CASATSGGRRETQYF
TRBJ2-1,many,TRBD2,TRBV29-1,TGCAGCGTACCTCCTGGCGGGAGGAAGTACAATGAGCAGTTCTTC,CSVPPGGRKYNEQFF
TRBJ2-6,.,.,TRBV28,TGTGCCAGCAGTTTCGTTAGCGGTGACTATATTGGGGCCAACGTCCTGACTTTC,CASSFVSGDYIGANVLTF
TRBJ2-7,many,TRBD1,TRBV12-3/TRBV12-4,TGTGCCAGCAGGGGCGGACAGGTGGGGTACTTC,CASRGGQVGYF
TRBJ2-7,many,TRBD2,TRBV5-1,TGCGCCAGCAGCTCGGGGGGCGGGGGGCCAAAGTACGAGCAGTACTTC,CASSSGGGGPKYEQYF
TRBJ2-5,many,.,TRBV20-1,TGCAGTGCCAAACCGGGACAAGGAGAGACCCAGTACTTC,CSAKPGQGETQYF
TRBJ1-6,.,.,TRBV6-1,TGTGCCAGCACCAAAGGGGGAGGGGTGAGGTCACCCCTCCACTTT,CASTKGGGVRSPLHF
TRBJ1-5,many,TRBD1,TRBV2,TGTGCCAGCAGTTGGGGCAGGGGGCTTGGCCAGCCCCAGCATTTT,CASSWGRGLGQPQHF
TRBJ2-7,many,.,TRBV9,TGTGCCAGCAGCGTAGAGAGCTCCTACGAGCAGTACTTC,CASSVESSYEQYF
TRBJ1-3,.,.,TRBV10-3,TGTGCCATCAGTGACCTCGGGGGCTCTGGAGACGCCATATATTTT,CAISDLGGSGDAIYF
TRBJ2-1,.,.,TRBV24-1,TGTGCCACCAGTCTATCCGGTCTGCAGTTCTTC,CATSLSGLQFF
TRBJ2-1,.,TRBD2,TRBV2,TGTGCCAGCAGTGCGGGGAGCGGGAGGGCCCGTTTTATGAATGAGCAGTTCTTC,CASSAGSGRARFMNEQFF
TRBJ1-2,few,.,TRBV15,TGTGCCACCAGCAGAGATCCGGGAAACTATGGCTACACCTTC,CATSRDPGNYGYTF
TRBJ1-2,many,.,TRBV3-1,TGTGCCAGCAGCCAAGGTGCGGAGGCAGGCTACACCTTC,CASSQGAEAGYTF
TRBJ1-4,many,.,TRBV6-1,TGTGCCAGCAGTGTTGGGGGAGGTGAAAAACTGTTTTTT,CASSVGGGEKLFF
TRBJ2-3,.,.,TRBV7-3,TGTGCCAGCAGCGGCCCCGTTCCAGGAGCGGCAGATACGCAGTATTTT,CASSGPVPGAADTQYF
TRBJ1-2,.,.,TRBV28,TGTGCCAGCAGTTCGGGACCAGGCGATGGCTACACCTTC,CASSSGPGDGYTF
TRBJ1-1,many,.,TRBV10-1,TGCGCCAGCCTGGCTGTGAACACTGAAGCTTTCTTT,CASLAVNTEAFF
TRBJ2-3,many,.,TRBV3-1,TGTGCCAGCAGCAGACCCGCCGCAGATACGCAGTATTTT,CASSRPAADTQYF
TRBJ2-1,many,.,TRBV20-1,TGCAGTGCTAGAGCTGTCGGGGGAGCGGCCTACAATGAGCAGTTCTTC,CSARAVGGAAYNEQFF
TRBJ1-1,.,.,TRBV18,TGTGCCAGCTCACCTCTAATAGGAGAAGCTTTCTTT,CASSPLIGEAFF
TRBJ2-3,many,TRBD1,TRBV11-2,TGTGCCAGCAGTCCTGACAGGGATCGCACAGATACGCAGTATTTT,CASSPDRDRTDTQYF
TRBJ2-1,many,TRBD2,TRBV30,TGTGCCTGGACTAGCGGGACCCTGTCCTACAATGAGCAGTTCTTC,CAWTSGTLSYNEQFF
TRBJ2-1,.,.,TRBV5-8,TGTGCCAGCATCCGGATGCAGGGTATGGGTGAGCAGTTCTTC,CASIRMQGMGEQFF
TRBJ2-1,many,TRBD2,TRBV20-1,TGCAGTGCTAGAGATGAAATAGCGGGGGGGTGGAATGAGCAGTTCTTC,CSARDEIAGGWNEQFF
TRBJ2-1,many,.,TRBV10-3,TGTGCCATCAGTGAGTCTGGCGGGGATTACTACAATGAGCAGTTCTTC,CAISESGGDYYNEQFF
TRBJ2-5,.,.,TRBV16,TGTGCCAGCAGCCCCAGGGGAAGGTCGGCAACCCAGTGCTTC,CASSPRGRSATQCF
TRBJ2-1,few,TRBD2,TRBV4-1,TGCGCCAGCAGCCTGACTAGCGGGGGGGCTAGGGAGCAGTTCTTC,CASSLTSGGAREQFF
TRBJ2-7,few,.,TRBV5-5,TGTGCCAGCAGCCCTAAGCCGGGATTCGATATTGAGGAGTACTTC,CASSPKPGFDIEEYF
TRBJ2-1,.,TRBD1,TRBV19,TGTGCCAGTAGTAGGGACAGTCAAAACCCCTACAATGAGCAGTTCTTC,CASSRDSQNPYNEQFF